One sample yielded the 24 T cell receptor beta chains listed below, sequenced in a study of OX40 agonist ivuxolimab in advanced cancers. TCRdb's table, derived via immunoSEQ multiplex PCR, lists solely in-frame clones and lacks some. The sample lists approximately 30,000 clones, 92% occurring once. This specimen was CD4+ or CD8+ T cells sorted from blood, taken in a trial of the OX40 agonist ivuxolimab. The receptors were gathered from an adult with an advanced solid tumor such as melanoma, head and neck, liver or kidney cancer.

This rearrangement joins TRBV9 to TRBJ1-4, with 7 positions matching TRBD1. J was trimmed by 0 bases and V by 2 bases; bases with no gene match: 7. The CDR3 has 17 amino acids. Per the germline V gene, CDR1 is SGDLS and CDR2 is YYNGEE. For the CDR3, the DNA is TGTGCCAGCAGCGTGGGACAGATATTTGCAACTAATGAAAAACTGTTTTTT. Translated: CASSVGQIFATNEKLFF.

The CDR3 sequence: CASSPGQGEDEQYF. CDR3 bases: TGTGCCAGCAGCCCGGGACAGGGGGAGGACGAGCAGTACTTC. The chain recombines TRBV11-2 with TRBJ2-7, with 11 bases lining up with TRBD1. The germline gives CDR1 SGHAT, CDR2 FQNNGV. This CDR3 has 14 residues. Germline trimming cut 5 bases from V and 5 bases from J; bases unmatched to any gene: 5.

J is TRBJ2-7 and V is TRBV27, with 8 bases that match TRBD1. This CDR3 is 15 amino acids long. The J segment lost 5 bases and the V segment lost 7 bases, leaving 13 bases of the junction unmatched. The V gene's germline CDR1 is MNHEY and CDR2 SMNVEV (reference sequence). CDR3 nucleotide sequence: TGTGCCAGCAAGCGCTTGACAGGGGTGCTGCACGAGCAGTACTTC. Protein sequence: CASKRLTGVLHEQYF.

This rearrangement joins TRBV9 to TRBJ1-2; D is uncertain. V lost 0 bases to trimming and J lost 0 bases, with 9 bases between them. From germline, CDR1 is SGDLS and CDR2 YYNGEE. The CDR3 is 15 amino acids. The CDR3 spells CASSVAFGPNYGYTF. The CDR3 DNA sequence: TGTGCCAGCAGCGTAGCTTTCGGGCCTAACTATGGCTACACCTTC.

CDR3 sequence (DNA): TGTGCCTGGAGTGGCGGACAGGGGAACACTGAAGCTTTCTTT. It is translated as CAWSGGQGNTEAFF. The V gene is TRBV30, the J gene TRBJ1-1; TRBD1 matches at 8 bases. In germline, CDR1 is GTSNPN, CDR2 SVGIG (reference sequence). The CDR3 contains 14 residues. Germline trimming cut 1 base from V and 1 base from J; bases unmatched to any gene: 2.

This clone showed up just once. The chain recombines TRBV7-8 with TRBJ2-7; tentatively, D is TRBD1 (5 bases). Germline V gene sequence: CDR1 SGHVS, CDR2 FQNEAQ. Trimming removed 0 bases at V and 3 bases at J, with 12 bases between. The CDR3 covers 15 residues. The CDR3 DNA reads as TGTGCCAGCAGCTTAGCCCTCGGACAATTCTACGAGCAGTACTTC. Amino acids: CASSLALGQFYEQYF.

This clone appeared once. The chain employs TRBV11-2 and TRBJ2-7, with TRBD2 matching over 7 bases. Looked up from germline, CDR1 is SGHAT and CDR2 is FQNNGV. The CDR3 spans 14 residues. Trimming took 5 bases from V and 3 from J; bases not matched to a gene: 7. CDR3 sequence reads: CASSTRTSGYEQYF. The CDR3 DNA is TGTGCCAGCAGCACCCGGACTAGTGGCTACGAGCAGTACTTC. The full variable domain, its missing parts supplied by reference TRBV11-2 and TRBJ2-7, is EAGVAQSPRYKIIEKRQSVAFWCNPISGHATLYWYQQILGQGPKLLIQFQNNGVVDDSQLPKDRFSAERLKGVDSTLKIQPAKLEDSAVYLCASSTRTSGYEQYFGPGTRLTVT.

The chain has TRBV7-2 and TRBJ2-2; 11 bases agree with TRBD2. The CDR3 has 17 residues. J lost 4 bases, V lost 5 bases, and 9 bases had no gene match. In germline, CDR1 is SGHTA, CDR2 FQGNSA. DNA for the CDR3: TGTGCCAGCAGCCCATTACTAGCGGGAGTGGCCACCGGGGAGCTGTTTTTT. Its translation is CASSPLLAGVATGELFF.

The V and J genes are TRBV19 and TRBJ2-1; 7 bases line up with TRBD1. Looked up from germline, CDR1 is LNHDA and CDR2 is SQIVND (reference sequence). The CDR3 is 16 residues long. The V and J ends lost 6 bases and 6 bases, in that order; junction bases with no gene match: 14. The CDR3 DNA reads TGTGCCAGTAGCCCAACGGACAGGAGTATTGTCAATGAGCAGTTCTTC. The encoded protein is CASSPTDRSIVNEQFF.

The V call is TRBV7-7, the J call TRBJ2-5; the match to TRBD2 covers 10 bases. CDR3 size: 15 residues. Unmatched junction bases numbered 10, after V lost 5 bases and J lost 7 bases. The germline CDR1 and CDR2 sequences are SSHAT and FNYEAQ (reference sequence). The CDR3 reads CASSADSGRGGTQYF. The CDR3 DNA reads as TGTGCCAGCAGCGCCGACAGCGGGAGGGGGGGGACCCAGTACTTC.

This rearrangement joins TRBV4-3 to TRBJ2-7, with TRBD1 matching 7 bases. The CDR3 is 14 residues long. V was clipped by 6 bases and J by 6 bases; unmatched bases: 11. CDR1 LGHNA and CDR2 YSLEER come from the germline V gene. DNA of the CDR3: TGCGCCAGCAGTAAGTTGACAGGGCCGGGCGAGCAGTACTTC. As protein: CASSKLTGPGEQYF.

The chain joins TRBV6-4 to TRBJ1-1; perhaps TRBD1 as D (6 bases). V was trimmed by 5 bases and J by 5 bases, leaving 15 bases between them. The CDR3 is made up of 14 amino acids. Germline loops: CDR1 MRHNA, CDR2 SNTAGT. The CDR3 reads CASSYREGETEAFF. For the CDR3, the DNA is TGTGCCAGCAGTTACAGGGAGGGGGAAACTGAAGCTTTCTTT.

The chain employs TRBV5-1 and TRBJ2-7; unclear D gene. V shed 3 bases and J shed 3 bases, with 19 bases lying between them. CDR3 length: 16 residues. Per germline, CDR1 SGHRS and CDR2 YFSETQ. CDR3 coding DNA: TGCGCCAGCAGCTCTCCGCGAGATGCAGCGAGCTACGAGCAGTACTTC. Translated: CASSSPRDAASYEQYF.

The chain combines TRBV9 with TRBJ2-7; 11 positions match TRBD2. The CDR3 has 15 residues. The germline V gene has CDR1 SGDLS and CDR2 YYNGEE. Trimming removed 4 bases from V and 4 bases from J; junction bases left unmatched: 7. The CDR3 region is CASSPSGTSGYEQYF. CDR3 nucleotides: TGTGCCAGCAGCCCATCCGGGACTAGCGGATACGAGCAGTACTTC.

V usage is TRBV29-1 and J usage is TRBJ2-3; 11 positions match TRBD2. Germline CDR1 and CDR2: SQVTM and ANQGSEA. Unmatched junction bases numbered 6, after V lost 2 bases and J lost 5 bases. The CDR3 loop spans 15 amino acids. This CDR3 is CSVERSSGRGDTQYF. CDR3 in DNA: TGCAGCGTTGAACGGAGTAGCGGGAGGGGAGATACGCAGTATTTT.

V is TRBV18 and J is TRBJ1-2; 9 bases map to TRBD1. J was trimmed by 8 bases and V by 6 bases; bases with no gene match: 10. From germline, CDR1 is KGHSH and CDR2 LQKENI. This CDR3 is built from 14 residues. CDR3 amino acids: CASSREQGARGYTF. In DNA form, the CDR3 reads TGTGCCAGCTCCCGGGAACAGGGGGCAAGGGGCTACACCTTC.

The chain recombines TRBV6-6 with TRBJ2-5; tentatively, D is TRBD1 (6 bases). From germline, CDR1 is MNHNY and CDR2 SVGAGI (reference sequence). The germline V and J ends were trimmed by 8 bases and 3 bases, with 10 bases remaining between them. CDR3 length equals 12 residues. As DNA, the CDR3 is TGTGCCAGCTCAGGGGTCAAAGAGACCCAGTACTTC. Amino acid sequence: CASSGVKETQYF.

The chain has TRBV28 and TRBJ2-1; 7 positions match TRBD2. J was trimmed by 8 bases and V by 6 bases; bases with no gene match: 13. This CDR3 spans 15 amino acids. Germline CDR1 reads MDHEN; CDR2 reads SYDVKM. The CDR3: CASRSWEGSPDEQFF. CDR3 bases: TGTGCCAGCAGGAGCTGGGAGGGGTCCCCGGATGAGCAGTTCTTC.

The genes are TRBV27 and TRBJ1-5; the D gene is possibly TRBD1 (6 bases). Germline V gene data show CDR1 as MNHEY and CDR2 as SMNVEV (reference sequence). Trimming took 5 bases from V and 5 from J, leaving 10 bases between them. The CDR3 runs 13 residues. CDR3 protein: CASSPWTDQPQHF. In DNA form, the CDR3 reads TGTGCCAGCAGTCCCTGGACAGATCAGCCCCAGCATTTT.

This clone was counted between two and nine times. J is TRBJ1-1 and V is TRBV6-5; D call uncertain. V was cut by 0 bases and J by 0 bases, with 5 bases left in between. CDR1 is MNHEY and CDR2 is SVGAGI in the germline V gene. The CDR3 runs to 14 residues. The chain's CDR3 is CASSYSAVNTEAFF. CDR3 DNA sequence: TGTGCCAGCAGTTACTCCGCGGTGAACACTGAAGCTTTCTTT.

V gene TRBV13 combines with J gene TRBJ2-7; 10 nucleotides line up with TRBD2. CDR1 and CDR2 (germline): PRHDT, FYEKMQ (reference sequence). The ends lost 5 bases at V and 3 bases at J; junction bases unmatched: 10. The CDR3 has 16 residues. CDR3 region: CASSHPRTSGDYEQYF. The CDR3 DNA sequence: TGTGCCAGCAGCCACCCCAGGACTAGCGGTGACTACGAGCAGTACTTC.

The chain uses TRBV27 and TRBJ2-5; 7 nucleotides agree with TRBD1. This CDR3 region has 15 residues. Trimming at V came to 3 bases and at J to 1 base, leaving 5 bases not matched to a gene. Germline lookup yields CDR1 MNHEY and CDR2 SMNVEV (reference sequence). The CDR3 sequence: CASSFQGVPQETQYF. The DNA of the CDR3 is TGTGCCAGCAGTTTTCAGGGGGTTCCCCAAGAGACCCAGTACTTC.

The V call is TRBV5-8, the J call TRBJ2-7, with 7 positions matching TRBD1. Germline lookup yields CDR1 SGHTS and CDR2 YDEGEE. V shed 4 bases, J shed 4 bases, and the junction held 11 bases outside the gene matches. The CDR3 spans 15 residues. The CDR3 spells CASSDSGTAIYEQYF. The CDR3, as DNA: TGTGCCAGCAGCGATTCCGGGACAGCGATATACGAGCAGTACTTC.

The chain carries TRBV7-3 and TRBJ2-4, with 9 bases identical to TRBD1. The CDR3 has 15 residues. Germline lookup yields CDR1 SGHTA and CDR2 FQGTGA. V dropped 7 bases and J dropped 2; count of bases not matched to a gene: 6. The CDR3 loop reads CASMGDREPKNIQYF. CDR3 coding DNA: TGTGCCAGCATGGGGGACAGGGAACCCAAAAACATTCAGTACTTC.